This is a list of T cell receptor beta chains from one sample in a study of T-cell memory formation after mild COVID-19. One entry per CDR3 protein results from TCRdb running MiXCR on the 5' RACE reads. In the table there are under 300,000 distinct CDR3 sequences, 7% to 10% of which are singletons. The sequenced sample consisted of PBMCs or a T cell subset sorted from them (not recorded which). All receptors come from a man aged 18-30 years who had mild COVID-19 (a few samples of this study predate the infection). Cell type and time point are not known. Both conserved end residues are part of each CDR3. The order of the fields is J gene, clone size, V gene, D gene, CDR3 protein, CDR3 DNA. A D gene is named only where the DNA matches it firmly. Where a row states a size, it is once, few, many or the class of an expanded clone; other rows omit it.

j_call: TRBJ1-1; clone_size: .; v_call: TRBV12-3/TRBV12-4; d_call: .; cdr3_aa: CASSANRAWGAEAFF; cdr3_nt: TGTGCCAGCAGTGCCAACAGGGCGTGGGGCGCTGAAGCTTTCTTT
j_call: TRBJ2-1; clone_size: few; v_call: TRBV4-3; d_call: TRBD2; cdr3_aa: CASSQEAGDYEQFF; cdr3_nt: TGCGCCAGCAGCCAAGAAGCGGGAGACTATGAGCAGTTCTTC
j_call: TRBJ2-1; clone_size: few; v_call: TRBV5-8; d_call: TRBD1; cdr3_aa: CASSLLGWGQENEQFF; cdr3_nt: TGTGCCAGCAGCTTGTTAGGTTGGGGACAGGAAAATGAGCAGTTCTTC
j_call: TRBJ2-7; clone_size: .; v_call: TRBV29-1; d_call: TRBD1; cdr3_aa: CSVGQGFHEQYF; cdr3_nt: TGCAGCGTTGGACAGGGCTTTCACGAGCAGTACTTC
j_call: TRBJ2-2; clone_size: few; v_call: TRBV12-3/TRBV12-4; d_call: .; cdr3_aa: CASSFQKNTGELFF; cdr3_nt: TGTGCCAGCAGTTTCCAGAAAAACACCGGGGAGCTGTTTTTT
j_call: TRBJ2-1; clone_size: .; v_call: TRBV5-1; d_call: TRBD2; cdr3_aa: CASSLDSGGLDEQFF; cdr3_nt: TGCGCCAGCAGCTTGGATTCGGGGGGGCTGGATGAGCAGTTCTTC
j_call: TRBJ2-6; clone_size: .; v_call: TRBV7-2; d_call: TRBD1; cdr3_aa: CASSLNDRESGANVLTF; cdr3_nt: TGTGCCAGCAGTCTTAATGACAGGGAATCGGGGGCCAACGTCCTGACTTTC
j_call: TRBJ1-1; clone_size: few; v_call: TRBV7-2; d_call: TRBD1; cdr3_aa: CASSLTGDNTEAFF; cdr3_nt: TGTGCCAGCAGCCTCACAGGGGACAACACTGAAGCTTTCTTT
j_call: TRBJ1-1; clone_size: .; v_call: TRBV7-8; d_call: .; cdr3_aa: CASSPVRVNTEAFF; cdr3_nt: TGTGCCAGCTCCCCCGTCAGGGTGAACACTGAAGCTTTCTTT
j_call: TRBJ2-3; clone_size: .; v_call: TRBV20-1; d_call: .; cdr3_aa: CSARPGVFTQYF; cdr3_nt: TGCAGTGCTAGGCCGGGAGTCTTCACGCAGTATTTT
j_call: TRBJ2-2; clone_size: few; v_call: TRBV6-2/TRBV6-3; d_call: .; cdr3_aa: CASSYSIGALSGELFF; cdr3_nt: TGTGCCAGCAGTTACTCGATAGGCGCCCTTTCGGGGGAGCTGTTTTTT
j_call: TRBJ2-7; clone_size: .; v_call: TRBV2; d_call: .; cdr3_aa: CASSDPDLPEQYF; cdr3_nt: TGTGCCAGCAGTGACCCCGATTTGCCCGAGCAGTACTTC
j_call: TRBJ1-1; clone_size: few; v_call: TRBV5-1; d_call: .; cdr3_aa: CASSEGDKIMNTEAFF; cdr3_nt: TGCGCCAGCAGCGAGGGGGACAAGATTATGAACACTGAAGCTTTCTTT
j_call: TRBJ2-1; clone_size: few; v_call: TRBV7-8; d_call: TRBD2; cdr3_aa: CASSLKAGGLSDEQFF; cdr3_nt: TGTGCCAGCAGCCTAAAAGCGGGGGGGTTGTCGGATGAGCAGTTCTTC
j_call: TRBJ2-3; clone_size: few; v_call: TRBV20-1; d_call: .; cdr3_aa: CSAREQDTQYF; cdr3_nt: TGCAGTGCTAGAGAGCAAGATACGCAGTATTTT
j_call: TRBJ1-3; clone_size: .; v_call: TRBV6-5; d_call: TRBD1; cdr3_aa: CASSYSATGAGNTIYF; cdr3_nt: TGTGCCAGCAGTTACTCAGCGACAGGGGCTGGAAACACCATATATTTT
j_call: TRBJ1-1; clone_size: .; v_call: TRBV5-4; d_call: .; cdr3_aa: CASSLEGQNTEAFF; cdr3_nt: TGTGCCAGCAGCTTGGAGGGACAGAACACTGAAGCTTTCTTT
j_call: TRBJ1-6; clone_size: few; v_call: TRBV4-3; d_call: .; cdr3_aa: CASSHVPGDPRKKLHF; cdr3_nt: TGCGCCAGCAGCCATGTACCAGGGGACCCACGGAAGAAGCTCCACTTT
j_call: TRBJ1-5; clone_size: few; v_call: TRBV19; d_call: .; cdr3_aa: CASSTTGLSNQPQHF; cdr3_nt: TGTGCCAGTAGTACCACAGGGTTAAGCAATCAGCCCCAGCATTTT
j_call: TRBJ1-3; clone_size: many; v_call: TRBV7-2; d_call: TRBD1; cdr3_aa: CASSLLGQGGTGNTIYF; cdr3_nt: TGTGCCAGCAGCTTACTCGGACAGGGAGGGACTGGAAACACCATATATTTT
j_call: TRBJ2-1; clone_size: .; v_call: TRBV29-1; d_call: .; cdr3_aa: CSVGRGEVDNEQFF; cdr3_nt: TGCAGCGTTGGACGAGGGGAGGTAGACAATGAGCAGTTCTTC
j_call: TRBJ2-6; clone_size: few; v_call: TRBV5-1; d_call: .; cdr3_aa: CASSPIAGANVLTF; cdr3_nt: TGCGCCAGCAGCCCTATCGCGGGGGCCAACGTCCTGACTTTC
j_call: TRBJ1-1; clone_size: .; v_call: TRBV12-3/TRBV12-4; d_call: .; cdr3_aa: CASSPNTGRDTEAFF; cdr3_nt: TGTGCCAGCAGTCCAAATACAGGACGCGACACTGAAGCTTTCTTT
j_call: TRBJ2-5; clone_size: .; v_call: TRBV6-2/TRBV6-3; d_call: .; cdr3_aa: CASSLIGRETQYF; cdr3_nt: TGTGCCAGCAGTTTAATCGGTCGAGAGACCCAGTACTTC
j_call: TRBJ2-1; clone_size: .; v_call: TRBV7-7; d_call: .; cdr3_aa: CASSLEAGNSYNEQFF; cdr3_nt: TGTGCCAGCAGCTTAGAGGCGGGTAACTCCTACAATGAGCAGTTCTTC
j_call: TRBJ1-1; clone_size: .; v_call: TRBV5-4; d_call: .; cdr3_aa: CASSPSLGGGTEAFF; cdr3_nt: TGTGCCAGCAGCCCCTCCCTTGGGGGAGGCACTGAAGCTTTCTTT
j_call: TRBJ2-7; clone_size: few; v_call: TRBV11-1; d_call: .; cdr3_aa: CASSLRAGSAYEQYF; cdr3_nt: TGTGCCAGCAGCTTGCGTGCAGGGAGCGCCTACGAGCAGTACTTC
j_call: TRBJ1-4; clone_size: .; v_call: TRBV4-3; d_call: .; cdr3_aa: CASSQDRGSNGEKLFF; cdr3_nt: TGCGCCAGCAGCCAAGATAGGGGGTCCAATGGTGAAAAACTGTTTTTT
j_call: TRBJ2-1; clone_size: .; v_call: TRBV24-1; d_call: TRBD2; cdr3_aa: CATSETSGGSSYNEQFF; cdr3_nt: TGTGCCACCAGTGAGACTAGCGGGGGGAGCTCCTACAATGAGCAGTTCTTC
j_call: TRBJ1-5; clone_size: .; v_call: TRBV19; d_call: .; cdr3_aa: CATTPGNQPQHF; cdr3_nt: TGTGCCACCACCCCCGGCAATCAGCCCCAGCATTTT
j_call: TRBJ1-5; clone_size: few; v_call: TRBV24-1; d_call: .; cdr3_aa: CATSDLEGDQPQHF; cdr3_nt: TGTGCCACCAGTGATTTGGAAGGGGATCAGCCCCAGCATTTT
j_call: TRBJ2-1; clone_size: .; v_call: TRBV5-5; d_call: .; cdr3_aa: CASSPPGVSYNEQFF; cdr3_nt: TGTGCCAGCAGCCCCCCGGGGGTCTCCTACAATGAGCAGTTCTTC
j_call: TRBJ2-7; clone_size: .; v_call: TRBV10-3; d_call: TRBD2; cdr3_aa: CAIAGADNPYEQYF; cdr3_nt: TGTGCCATCGCGGGAGCCGACAATCCCTACGAGCAGTACTTC
j_call: TRBJ2-5; clone_size: few; v_call: TRBV6-2/TRBV6-3; d_call: TRBD2; cdr3_aa: CASSWFLLSGGKQETQYF; cdr3_nt: TGTGCCAGCAGTTGGTTCCTCCTTAGCGGGGGAAAACAAGAGACCCAGTACTTC
j_call: TRBJ2-3; clone_size: .; v_call: TRBV11-2; d_call: TRBD2; cdr3_aa: CASSLVASGYTDTQYF; cdr3_nt: TGTGCCAGCAGCTTAGTAGCTAGCGGATACACAGATACGCAGTATTTT
j_call: TRBJ2-1; clone_size: .; v_call: TRBV19; d_call: .; cdr3_aa: CASSMWYGSNEQFF; cdr3_nt: TGTGCCAGTAGTATGTGGTACGGATCCAATGAGCAGTTCTTC
j_call: TRBJ2-2; clone_size: .; v_call: TRBV5-6; d_call: .; cdr3_aa: CASSTSYTGELFF; cdr3_nt: TGTGCCAGCAGCACCAGTTACACCGGGGAGCTGTTTTTT
j_call: TRBJ1-5; clone_size: few; v_call: TRBV6-1; d_call: .; cdr3_aa: CASRTGNNQPQHF; cdr3_nt: TGTGCCAGCAGGACAGGCAACAATCAGCCCCAGCATTTT
j_call: TRBJ2-5; clone_size: .; v_call: TRBV18; d_call: TRBD2; cdr3_aa: CASSASSGETQYF; cdr3_nt: TGTGCCAGCTCAGCCTCTAGCGGGGAGACCCAGTACTTC
j_call: TRBJ2-2; clone_size: few; v_call: TRBV6-2/TRBV6-3; d_call: TRBD2; cdr3_aa: CASTKGRASGTNTGELFF; cdr3_nt: TGTGCCAGCACCAAGGGAAGGGCTAGCGGGACGAACACCGGGGAGCTGTTTTTT
j_call: TRBJ2-1; clone_size: many; v_call: TRBV5-1; d_call: .; cdr3_aa: CASSVRAYNEQFF; cdr3_nt: TGCGCCAGCAGCGTCCGGGCCTACAATGAGCAGTTCTTC
j_call: TRBJ1-6; clone_size: .; v_call: TRBV6-2/TRBV6-3; d_call: .; cdr3_aa: CASSWRQVNSPLHF; cdr3_nt: TGTGCCAGCAGTTGGAGACAGGTCAATTCACCCCTCCACTTT